The rows below give T cell receptor beta chains drawn from one sample of a study of shared clonotypes between healthy human individuals. Assay: immunoSEQ multiplex PCR; the TCRdb copy retains only in-frame clones and omits some. The sample yields a few million clones, approximately 90% seen once. Sample: naive CD4+ T cells sorted from blood. The source is a man aged 18 to 35 in good health. The CDR3 runs from the conserved cysteine through the conserved F or W. D genes are given only for firm matches. Clone size appears in some rows only: once, few, many, or a class for an expanded clone.

v_gene: TRBV9
d_gene: NA
j_gene: TRBJ2-5
abundance: NA
CDR3aa: CASSVGSTGAKTQYF
CDR3nt: TGTGCCAGCAGCGTAGGGTCCACTGGGGCTAAGACCCAGTACTTC

v_gene: TRBV6-5
d_gene: NA
j_gene: TRBJ1-6
abundance: NA
CDR3aa: CASSYLNSPLHF
CDR3nt: TGTGCCAGCAGTTACCTCAATTCACCCCTCCACTTT

v_gene: TRBV5-1
d_gene: NA
j_gene: TRBJ2-7
abundance: NA
CDR3aa: CASSLEGTLFSSYEQYF
CDR3nt: TGCGCCAGCAGCTTGGAGGGGACACTATTTAGCTCCTACGAGCAGTACTTC

v_gene: TRBV9
d_gene: NA
j_gene: TRBJ2-1
abundance: once
CDR3aa: CASSVAIHPSADEQFF
CDR3nt: TGTGCCAGCAGCGTAGCTATCCATCCTTCCGCCGATGAGCAGTTCTTC

v_gene: TRBV6-6
d_gene: NA
j_gene: TRBJ2-1
abundance: once
CDR3aa: CASSFGTPIEQFF
CDR3nt: TGTGCCAGCAGCTTTGGGACGCCAATAGAGCAGTTCTTC

v_gene: TRBV18
d_gene: TRBD1
j_gene: TRBJ2-2
abundance: NA
CDR3aa: CASSPLGQGNTGELFF
CDR3nt: TGTGCCAGCTCACCTTTGGGACAGGGGAACACCGGGGAGCTGTTTTTT

v_gene: TRBV10-3
d_gene: NA
j_gene: TRBJ1-3
abundance: NA
CDR3aa: CAISGGGNTIYF
CDR3nt: TGTGCCATCAGTGGGGGTGGAAACACCATATATTTT

v_gene: TRBV4-1
d_gene: NA
j_gene: TRBJ1-6
abundance: NA
CDR3aa: CASSQGERSNSPLHF
CDR3nt: TGCGCCAGCAGCCAAGGGGAGCGGAGTAATTCACCCCTCCACTTT

v_gene: TRBV18
d_gene: NA
j_gene: TRBJ2-7
abundance: NA
CDR3aa: CASSPAGGSYEQYF
CDR3nt: TGTGCCAGCTCACCAGCCGGGGGCTCCTACGAGCAGTACTTC

v_gene: TRBV25-1
d_gene: TRBD1
j_gene: TRBJ2-5
abundance: NA
CDR3aa: CASSDMRQGGETQYF
CDR3nt: TGTGCCAGCAGTGATATGAGACAGGGCGGAGAGACCCAGTACTTC

v_gene: TRBV6-1
d_gene: TRBD1
j_gene: TRBJ2-3
abundance: once
CDR3aa: CASRKGTGGLSTQYF
CDR3nt: TGTGCCAGCAGGAAAGGGACAGGGGGCCTTTCTACGCAGTATTTT

v_gene: TRBV11-3
d_gene: TRBD2
j_gene: TRBJ2-2
abundance: NA
CDR3aa: CASSLVWGTSNTGELFF
CDR3nt: TGTGCCAGCAGCTTAGTTTGGGGGACTAGCAACACCGGGGAGCTGTTTTTT

v_gene: TRBV6-5
d_gene: NA
j_gene: TRBJ2-7
abundance: NA
CDR3aa: CASRDTNYEQYF
CDR3nt: TGTGCCAGCAGGGACACTAACTACGAGCAGTACTTC

v_gene: TRBV18
d_gene: TRBD2
j_gene: TRBJ2-7
abundance: NA
CDR3aa: CASSPLAGGLVYEQYF
CDR3nt: TGTGCCAGCTCACCCCTAGCGGGAGGGCTTGTCTACGAGCAGTACTTC

v_gene: TRBV7-3
d_gene: TRBD2
j_gene: TRBJ2-5
abundance: NA
CDR3aa: CASSLRLAGGTETQYF
CDR3nt: TGTGCCAGCAGCTTAAGGCTGGCGGGGGGAACTGAGACCCAGTACTTC